This is a list of T cell receptor beta chains from one sample in a study of blood T cells in healthy people across ages. One entry per CDR3 protein, called by TCRdb with MiXCR from the 5' RACE reads. The profile shows 1.5 million to 2 million distinct CDR3 sequences, 28% of them singletons. Material for sequencing was blood. The receptors here all came from a woman in her 30s in good health. Each CDR3 is given with its conserved first and last residue. The D gene is left open where the match is weak. Clone size is not always given. Where it is, it says once, few, many or a class for expanded clones.

J: TRBJ2-3; V: TRBV12-3/TRBV12-4; size: few; length: 16; D: TRBD2; DNA: TGTGCCAGCAGTTTAGCGCGGGGGGGTAGCACAGATGCGCAGTATTTT; CDR3: CASSLARGGSTDAQYF
J: TRBJ1-5; V: TRBV7-9; size: -; length: 17; D: TRBD1; DNA: TGTGCCAGCAGCTTAGGAGAGGGGGCAAGTTATCGTCAGCCCCAGCATTTT; CDR3: CASSLGEGASYRQPQHF
J: TRBJ2-5; V: TRBV20-1; size: -; length: 14; D: -; DNA: TGCAGTGCAACCCAGGGGGGGACTATAGAGACCCAGTACTTC; CDR3: CSATQGGTIETQYF
J: TRBJ2-3; V: TRBV29-1; size: many; length: 16; D: -; DNA: TGCAGCGTTCACCCCGGACAGCGAGCCAGCACAGATACGCAGTATTTT; CDR3: CSVHPGQRASTDTQYF
J: TRBJ2-7; V: TRBV12-3/TRBV12-4; size: -; length: 14; D: -; DNA: TGTGCCAGCACCGAAGAGGGCATCGCCTACGAGCAGTACTTC; CDR3: CASTEEGIAYEQYF
J: TRBJ2-1; V: TRBV29-1; size: many; length: 14; D: -; DNA: TGCAGCGTTGCGATGAAGGGGACCTACAATGAGCAGTTCTTC; CDR3: CSVAMKGTYNEQFF
J: TRBJ2-5; V: TRBV30; size: few; length: 11; D: -; DNA: TGTGCCTGGAGTGAAAGAGAGACCCAGTACTTC; CDR3: CAWSERETQYF
J: TRBJ2-7; V: TRBV7-9; size: -; length: 12; D: -; DNA: TGTGCCAGCAGCCCCCATATCTACGAGCAGTACTTC; CDR3: CASSPHIYEQYF
J: TRBJ2-7; V: TRBV6-5; size: few; length: 15; D: TRBD1; DNA: TGTGCCAGCAGTTATTCCAGGACAGGGGAAAGCGAGCAGTACTTC; CDR3: CASSYSRTGESEQYF
J: TRBJ1-5; V: TRBV2; size: -; length: 13; D: -; DNA: TGTGCCAGCAGTGAGGTAACAGCTTTGTCCCAGCATTTT; CDR3: CASSEVTALSQHF
J: TRBJ1-2; V: TRBV12-3/TRBV12-4; size: -; length: 16; D: TRBD1; DNA: TGTGCCAGCATTCCGACAGGGGGGATCACTAACTATGGCTACACCTTC; CDR3: CASIPTGGITNYGYTF
J: TRBJ2-5; V: TRBV6-2/TRBV6-3; size: -; length: 13; D: -; DNA: TGTGCCAGCAGACGATTGAGCGGGTCGACCAAGTACTTC; CDR3: CASRRLSGSTKYF
J: TRBJ2-1; V: TRBV10-3; size: many; length: 17; D: TRBD2; DNA: TGTGCCATCGGTGACAGCATGACTAGCGTATCCTACAATGAGCAGTTCTTC; CDR3: CAIGDSMTSVSYNEQFF
J: TRBJ2-6; V: TRBV29-1; size: -; length: 14; D: -; DNA: TGCAGCGTTCGGGGGTTCTCTGGGGCCGACCTCCCGACTTTC; CDR3: CSVRGFSGADLPTF
J: TRBJ2-5; V: TRBV24-1; size: -; length: 14; D: -; DNA: TGTGCCACCAGTCCTCTCGGGGTTCAGGAGACCCAGTACTTC; CDR3: CATSPLGVQETQYF
J: TRBJ2-1; V: TRBV10-3; size: once; length: 15; D: -; DNA: TGTGCCAGCAGCCAGAGGCCATCCCGATACAATGAGCAGTTCTTC; CDR3: CASSQRPSRYNEQFF
J: TRBJ1-2; V: TRBV5-1; size: few; length: 15; D: TRBD1; DNA: TGCGCCAGCAGCTTGAGGACAGGGGGCGATGGTGGCTACACCTTC; CDR3: CASSLRTGGDGGYTF
J: TRBJ2-7; V: TRBV29-1; size: many; length: 12; D: -; DNA: TGCAGCGTTGAAACTCGAGCCTACGAGCAGTACTTC; CDR3: CSVETRAYEQYF
J: TRBJ1-1; V: TRBV6-5; size: -; length: 14; D: -; DNA: TGTGCCAGCGGAAGGGGGAGACGGAACACTGAAGCTTTCTTT; CDR3: CASGRGRRNTEAFF
J: TRBJ2-5; V: TRBV12-3/TRBV12-4; size: many; length: 14; D: TRBD1; DNA: TGTGCCAGCAGTCTCTCGACAGGGCGTGAGACCCAGTACTTC; CDR3: CASSLSTGRETQYF
J: TRBJ2-3; V: TRBV4-3; size: few; length: 17; D: TRBD1; DNA: TGCGCCAGCAGCCAAGAGTTGGGACAGGGGGCTCCAGATACGCAGTATTTT; CDR3: CASSQELGQGAPDTQYF
J: TRBJ2-5; V: TRBV5-5; size: few; length: 14; D: TRBD1; DNA: TGTGCCAGCAGCTTCCGGGACAGTGTTTTAAAGCAGTACTTC; CDR3: CASSFRDSVLKQYF
J: TRBJ1-2; V: TRBV20-1; size: -; length: 14; D: -; DNA: TGCAGTCCAGAAAGGGCGGACTCGGCAATTGGCTACACCTTC; CDR3: CSPERADSAIGYTF
J: TRBJ2-4; V: TRBV29-1; size: -; length: 13; D: -; DNA: TGCAGCGTCGAACAGGATCTCAAAAACATTCAGTACTTC; CDR3: CSVEQDLKNIQYF
J: TRBJ2-1; V: TRBV14; size: -; length: 16; D: -; DNA: TGTGCCAGCAACCAAGATGAAGCGGGCTCCTACAATGAGCAGTTCTTC; CDR3: CASNQDEAGSYNEQFF
J: TRBJ2-7; V: TRBV7-2; size: many; length: 14; D: -; DNA: TGTGCCAGCAGCTTTGTGGCTCCCAGGGTCGAGCAGTACTTC; CDR3: CASSFVAPRVEQYF
J: TRBJ1-5; V: TRBV5-5; size: -; length: 15; D: -; DNA: TGTGCCAGCAGCTTTAGCTCTGAGGGTTATCAGCCCCAGCATTTT; CDR3: CASSFSSEGYQPQHF
J: TRBJ1-5; V: TRBV4-1; size: many; length: 15; D: TRBD1; DNA: TGCGCCAGCAGCCAAGGTGACAGGGGGCTTCAGCCCCAGCATTTT; CDR3: CASSQGDRGLQPQHF
J: TRBJ2-3; V: TRBV12-3/TRBV12-4; size: -; length: 14; D: -; DNA: TGTGCCAGCAGTTTCGGCGGGGGCACAGATGCGCAGTATTTT; CDR3: CASSFGGGTDAQYF
J: TRBJ2-3; V: TRBV6-4; size: few; length: 16; D: -; DNA: TGTGCCAGCCCCATCGGACTCACCCGTAGCACAGATACGCAGTATTTT; CDR3: CASPIGLTRSTDTQYF
J: TRBJ2-7; V: TRBV6-2/TRBV6-3; size: few; length: 15; D: -; DNA: TGTGCCAGCAGTTACATAGGGGGTGCTACCTACGAGCAGTACTTC; CDR3: CASSYIGGATYEQYF
J: TRBJ2-5; V: TRBV5-1; size: -; length: 14; D: TRBD2; DNA: TGCGCCAGCAGCGGGGGACTAGCGAGGGAGACCCAGTACTTC; CDR3: CASSGGLARETQYF
J: TRBJ2-1; V: TRBV11-2; size: few; length: 16; D: TRBD1; DNA: TGTGCCAGCAGCTTATCCTCCGGGACAGGGGGCGATGAGCAGTTCTTC; CDR3: CASSLSSGTGGDEQFF
J: TRBJ2-1; V: TRBV6-4; size: few; length: 17; D: -; DNA: TGTGCCAGCAGTGAATGGGGGCCCTTAACATTCTCCTACGAGCAGTTCTTC; CDR3: CASSEWGPLTFSYEQFF
J: TRBJ2-5; V: TRBV3-1; size: few; length: 17; D: -; DNA: TGTGCCAGCAGCCAAGTTCACCCAGGGATACACCAAGAGACCCAGTACTTC; CDR3: CASSQVHPGIHQETQYF
J: TRBJ1-4; V: TRBV5-5; size: -; length: 14; D: -; DNA: TGTGCCAGCAGCCCGATCGGAGAGAGTGAAAAACGGTTTTTT; CDR3: CASSPIGESEKRFF
J: TRBJ2-5; V: TRBV21-1; size: -; length: 16; D: -; DNA: TGTGCCAGCAGCTTTATTACCGGGACTAGACACAATGAGCAGTACTTC; CDR3: CASSFITGTRHNEQYF
J: TRBJ1-2; V: TRBV19; size: few; length: 13; D: -; DNA: TGTGCCAGTAGTCGGACACTGCTCGCTGGCTACACCTTC; CDR3: CASSRTLLAGYTF
J: TRBJ2-7; V: TRBV20-1; size: many; length: 14; D: TRBD2; DNA: TGCAGTGCTAGAGCCCCCGGGGGGACCTACGAGCAGTACTTC; CDR3: CSARAPGGTYEQYF
J: TRBJ2-3; V: TRBV20-1; size: -; length: 15; D: TRBD2; DNA: TGCAGTGCTAGGATTCTAGCGGGAGGCACAGATACGCAGTATTTT; CDR3: CSARILAGGTDTQYF
J: TRBJ2-1; V: TRBV20-1; size: -; length: 16; D: TRBD2; DNA: TGCAGTGCTAGAGGGACTAGCGGGTCAGGTGGGAATGAGCAGTTCTTC; CDR3: CSARGTSGSGGNEQFF
J: TRBJ2-1; V: TRBV4-3; size: many; length: 13; D: -; DNA: TGCGCCAGCAGCCAAAAAACCTACAATGAGCAGTTCTTC; CDR3: CASSQKTYNEQFF